A selection of T cell receptor beta chains follows, all from one sample in a study of blood T cell repertoires in COVID-19. Profiled with immunoSEQ multiplex PCR; TCRdb holds only in-frame clones, not every one. This table has 90,000 to 100,000 clones, 70% to 90% appearing once. Sequenced: peripheral blood. Receptor source: a woman in her sixties with COVID-19, enrolled during active disease. Each CDR3 is given with its conserved first and last residue. Fields, in order: V gene, J gene, CDR3 protein.

V: TRBV12-3/TRBV12-4; J: TRBJ2-7; CDR3: CASTREVGEQYF
V: TRBV6-7; J: TRBJ1-4; CDR3: CASSYSRDRLRATNEKLFF
V: TRBV11-2; J: TRBJ2-7; CDR3: CASSQFDSKSYEQYF
V: TRBV9; J: TRBJ1-2; CDR3: CASSGTGVGYTF
V: TRBV28; J: TRBJ2-7; CDR3: CASRRSSGGLLEQYF
V: TRBV28; J: TRBJ1-2; CDR3: CASSFFGAGYGYTF
V: TRBV15; J: TRBJ1-5; CDR3: CATSRVGQPIEPQHF
V: TRBV7-2; J: TRBJ2-1; CDR3: CASSLDGVNRNEQFF
V: TRBV13; J: TRBJ1-2; CDR3: CASRCGGGYGYTF
V: TRBV29-1; J: TRBJ1-1; CDR3: CSVTTGMNTEAFF
V: TRBV23-1; J: TRBJ2-1; CDR3: CASSQPLGLATFGQFF
V: TRBV7-9; J: TRBJ2-1; CDR3: CASSLLRLAGAYNEQFF
V: TRBV9; J: TRBJ2-7; CDR3: CASSVARVPRHEQYF
V: TRBV5-1; J: TRBJ2-5; CDR3: CASSLIRTGETQYF
V: TRBV7-2; J: TRBJ2-5; CDR3: CASSQDRRETQYF
V: TRBV11-3; J: TRBJ2-7; CDR3: CASSKTGGEQYF
V: TRBV28; J: TRBJ1-5; CDR3: CASRGLGLYSNQPQHF
V: TRBV20-1; J: TRBJ2-7; CDR3: CSARRGHEQYF
V: TRBV2; J: TRBJ2-1; CDR3: CASSVQGRNVEQFF
V: TRBV12-3/TRBV12-4; J: TRBJ1-5; CDR3: CASRKTNQPQHF
V: TRBV2; J: TRBJ1-2; CDR3: CASSDTGLAGYTF
V: TRBV3-1/TRBV3-2; J: TRBJ2-5; CDR3: CASSQGGTQETQYF
V: TRBV19; J: TRBJ2-7; CDR3: CASSRKPGDSYEQYF
V: TRBV4-1; J: TRBJ1-3; CDR3: CASSPGTVLGNTIYF
V: TRBV5-5; J: TRBJ2-7; CDR3: CASSLRLAGGDEQYF
V: TRBV19; J: TRBJ1-2; CDR3: CASRNPGQGSNYGYTF
V: TRBV7-9; J: TRBJ2-7; CDR3: CASSLTRYEQYF
V: TRBV6-4; J: TRBJ1-2; CDR3: CASSRQGTGDRGGYTF
V: TRBV11-2; J: TRBJ1-5; CDR3: CASSLGTVNQPQHF
V: TRBV6-5; J: TRBJ1-1; CDR3: CASNLQGAGTEAFF
V: TRBV3-1/TRBV3-2; J: TRBJ1-4; CDR3: CASSANPGTGGRKLFF
V: TRBV19; J: TRBJ2-4; CDR3: CASSIGGQNKNIQYF
V: TRBV9; J: TRBJ1-1; CDR3: CASSVASRDTEAFF
V: TRBV5-1; J: TRBJ2-7; CDR3: CASSFTDRDRYEQYF
V: TRBV11-2; J: TRBJ2-7; CDR3: CASSLALTSSYEQYF
V: TRBV7-2; J: TRBJ1-2; CDR3: CASSLRQGANYGYTF
V: TRBV7-2; J: TRBJ2-5; CDR3: CASSPLGLAGAETQYF
V: TRBV4-3; J: TRBJ1-1; CDR3: CASSQGGRVAEAFF
V: TRBV6-2/TRBV6-3; J: TRBJ1-1; CDR3: CASSLLSGNTEAFF
V: TRBV5-1; J: TRBJ1-4; CDR3: CASSLQGIGEKLFF
V: TRBV19; J: TRBJ2-1; CDR3: CASSIRGTEGTSIF
V: TRBV4-1; J: TRBJ1-3; CDR3: CASSQTQGGLPGNTIYF
V: TRBV19; J: TRBJ2-1; CDR3: CASSGGSGGAYNEQFF
V: TRBV19; J: TRBJ1-6; CDR3: CATGTVDSPLHF
V: TRBV7-2; J: TRBJ1-2; CDR3: CASRAGGVPTSGYTF
V: TRBV7-2; J: TRBJ2-7; CDR3: CASSLAGISYEQYF
V: TRBV2; J: TRBJ1-6; CDR3: CASRQLTSYNSPLHF
V: TRBV6-5; J: TRBJ1-2; CDR3: CASSYSTGPKGYTF
V: TRBV9; J: TRBJ1-6; CDR3: CASSPRTGRNSPLHF